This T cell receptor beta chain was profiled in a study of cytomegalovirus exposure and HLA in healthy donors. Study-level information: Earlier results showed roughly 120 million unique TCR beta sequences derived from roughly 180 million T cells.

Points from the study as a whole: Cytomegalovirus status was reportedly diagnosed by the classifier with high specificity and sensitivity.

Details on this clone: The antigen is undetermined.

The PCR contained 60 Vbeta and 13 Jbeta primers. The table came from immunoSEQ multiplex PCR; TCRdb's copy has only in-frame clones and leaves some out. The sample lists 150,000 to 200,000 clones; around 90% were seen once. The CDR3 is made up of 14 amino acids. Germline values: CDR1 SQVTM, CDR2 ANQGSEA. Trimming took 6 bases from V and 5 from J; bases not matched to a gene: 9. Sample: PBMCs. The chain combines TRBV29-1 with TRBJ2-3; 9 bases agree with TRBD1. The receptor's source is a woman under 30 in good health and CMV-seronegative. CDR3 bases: TGCAGCGTGGACGGGACAGGGATAGGAGATACGCAGTATTTT. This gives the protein CSVDGTGIGDTQYF.